Reported below is one T cell receptor beta chain. Assay used: immunoSEQ multiplex PCR; TCRdb lists only in-frame clones, some missing. The profile shows roughly 400,000 clones, 80% to 90% of them singletons. This sample was included in a study of blood T cell repertoires in COVID-19. The germline V gene has CDR1 SEHNR and CDR2 FQNEAQ (reference sequence). V gave up 5 bases and J gave up 3 bases, with 11 bases separating them. The CDR3 runs 14 residues. The sequence was obtained from a man younger than 45 who had recovered from COVID-19. V gene TRBV7-9 combines with J gene TRBJ2-4; possibly TRBD1 for D (5 bases). The source material was PBMCs or T cells enriched from blood (not recorded which). CDR3 nucleotides: TGTGCCAGCAGCCCCCCCGACAGCAAAAACATTCAGTACTTC. This translates into CASSPPDSKNIQYF. Full variable domain (missing parts from reference TRBV7-9 and TRBJ2-4): DTGVSQNPRHKITKRGQNVTFRCDPISEHNRLYWYRQTLGQGPEFLTYFQNEAQLEKSRLLSDRFSAERPKGSFSTLEIQRTEQGDSAMYLCASSPPDSKNIQYFGAGTRLSVL.